This record covers a single TCR beta chain. Germline values: CDR1 SEHNR, CDR2 FQNEAQ (reference sequence). The CDR3 covers 13 residues. The germline V and J ends were trimmed by 5 bases and 3 bases, with 10 bases remaining between them. Clones were read by immunoSEQ multiplex PCR, and TCRdb kept only the in-frame ones, dropping some. The sample contains some 64,000 clones, 80% to 90% of which appear only once. The source of the sample is a study of control samples from healthy donors and cancer patients. This receptor was identified in a woman aged 50 to 60 with head and neck cancer. Sequences were obtained from PBMCs. This sequence joins TRBV7-9 and TRBJ1-1; D is unclear. CDR3 loop: CASSAGRDTEAFF. The DNA for the CDR3 is TGTGCCAGCAGCGCCGGGAGAGACACTGAAGCTTTCTTT.